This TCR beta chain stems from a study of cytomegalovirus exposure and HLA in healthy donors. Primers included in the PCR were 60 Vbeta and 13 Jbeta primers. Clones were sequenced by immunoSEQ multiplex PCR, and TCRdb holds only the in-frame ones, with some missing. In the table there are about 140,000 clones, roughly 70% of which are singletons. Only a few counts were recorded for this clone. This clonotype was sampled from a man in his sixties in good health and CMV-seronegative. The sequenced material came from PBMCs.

The CDR3 region is CAWSKGRGSYEQYF. The CDR3, as DNA: TGTGCCTGGAGTAAGGGCAGGGGATCATACGAGCAGTACTTC. The chain employs TRBV30 and TRBJ2-7; D is perhaps TRBD1 (6 bases). The V end lost 2 bases, the J end lost 4 bases, and 15 bases lay between the germline ends. This CDR3 is built from 14 residues. The germline gives CDR1 GTSNPN, CDR2 SVGIG (reference sequence).